One and the same sample provided the 15 T cell receptor beta chains below, sequenced in a study of blood T cell repertoires in COVID-19. Clones were sequenced by immunoSEQ multiplex PCR, and TCRdb holds only the in-frame ones, with some missing. Of about 210,000 clones listed, 80% to 90% are singletons. The sample taken for sequencing was peripheral blood. The source of these receptors is a man aged 50 or older with active or convalescent COVID-19.

This chain links TRBV7-8 with TRBJ1-1; possibly TRBD1 for D (5 bases). This CDR3 has 15 residues. Trimming pared 5 bases from V and 5 bases from J, leaving 18 bases between. Per germline, CDR1 SGHVS and CDR2 FQNEAQ. The CDR3 loop reads CASSRRRGVVTEAFF. Written as DNA, the CDR3 is TGTGCCAGCAGCCGCCGAAGGGGTGTAGTAACTGAAGCTTTCTTT. Complete variable domain (other parts from reference TRBV7-8 and TRBJ1-1): GAGVSQSPRYKVAKRGQDVALRCDPISGHVSLFWYQQALGQGPEFLTYFQNEAQLDKSGLPSDRFFAERPEGSVSTLKIQRTQQEDSAVYLCASSRRRGVVTEAFFGQGTRLTVV.

The sample holds one count of this clone. The V gene is TRBV4-3, the J gene TRBJ1-2; the D gene is possibly TRBD1 (5 bases). The CDR3 runs to 16 residues. V shed 3 bases and J shed 3 bases, with 17 bases lying between them. CDR1 and CDR2 from the germline V gene are LGHNA and YSLEER. This chain's CDR3 is CASSHAGGRSDYGYTF. The CDR3 nucleotides read TGCGCCAGCAGCCACGCCGGGGGGAGGTCGGACTATGGCTACACCTTC.

This rearrangement joins TRBV9 to TRBJ2-3, with a tentative D call TRBD1 (5 bases). The CDR3 is made up of 14 amino acids. The V gene's germline CDR1 is SGDLS and CDR2 YYNGEE. Between the trimmed V and J ends, which lost 2 bases and 1 base, there was a span of 8 bases. CDR3 loop: CASSVSGRTDTQYF. The CDR3 bases are TGTGCCAGCAGCGTGTCAGGGCGCACAGATACGCAGTATTTT. The variable domain in full, with the rest retrieved from reference TRBV9 and TRBJ2-3, is DSGVTQTPKHLITATGQRVTLRCSPRSGDLSVYWYQQSLDQGLQFLIQYYNGEERAKGNILERFSAQQFPDLHSELNLSSLELGDSALYFCASSVSGRTDTQYFGPGTRLTVL.

This sequence joins TRBV5-1 and TRBJ2-4; TRBD2 matches at 7 bases. V shed 4 bases and J 0 bases; nucleotides not matched to a gene: 13. From germline, CDR1 is SGHRS and CDR2 YFSETQ. The CDR3 length is 18 residues. CDR3 amino acids: CASSLGTTPLLAKNIQYF. The CDR3 coding sequence is TGCGCCAGCAGCCTCGGGACTACACCATTGCTAGCCAAAAACATTCAGTACTTC.

This chain's CDR3 is CASSPRGQGVNEQFF. CDR3 nucleotides: TGTGCCAGCAGCCCCCGGGGACAAGGGGTAAATGAGCAGTTCTTC. The rearrangement links TRBV11-3 to TRBJ2-1; weak D call: TRBD1 (6 bases). Deletions cut 5 bases from V and 7 bases from J, with 18 bases between. Germline CDR1 reads SGHNT; CDR2 reads YENEEA. The CDR3 totals 15 residues.

V and J are TRBV6-5 and TRBJ1-2; D unresolved. The ends were cut back, 5 bases at V and 7 bases at J, with 17 bases in the middle. The CDR3 runs 14 residues. The germline gives CDR1 MNHEY, CDR2 SVGAGI. CDR3 region: CASSRRNSLAGYTF. The CDR3, as DNA: TGTGCCAGCAGTAGGCGCAACAGCCTCGCTGGCTACACCTTC.

The chain couples TRBV5-1 to TRBJ1-1; D gene uncertain. V lost 7 bases and J 11 bases, leaving 6 bases between the germline ends. Germline CDR1 is SGHRS and CDR2 is YFSETQ. The CDR3 is 8 amino acids. DNA for the CDR3: TGCGCCAGCGGAGGGGCTTTCTTT. Protein product: CASGGAFF.

The chain is built from TRBV7-9 and TRBJ2-7, with 9 bases that match TRBD1. Germline loops: CDR1 SEHNR, CDR2 FQNEAQ (reference sequence). The CDR3 runs 14 residues. V shed 3 bases, J shed 5 bases, and the junction held 5 bases outside the gene matches. The CDR3 is CASSFGTGSHEQYF. For the CDR3, the DNA is TGTGCCAGCAGCTTTGGGACAGGGAGTCACGAGCAGTACTTC.

The chain uses TRBV27 and TRBJ1-1, with D tentatively TRBD1 (5 bases). The CDR3 contains 16 residues. Germline V CDR1 and CDR2: MNHEY, SMNVEV (reference sequence). V was cut by 5 bases and J by 0 bases, with 16 bases left in between. CDR3: CASSPRIRELNTEAFF. CDR3 nucleotides: TGTGCCAGCAGTCCCCGGATCAGGGAATTGAACACTGAAGCTTTCTTT.

The rearrangement uses TRBV4-1 and TRBJ1-1; D unclear. The CDR3 loop spans 14 amino acids. The V end was cut by 5 bases, the J end by 1 base, with 11 bases between. Germline lookup yields CDR1 MGHRA and CDR2 YSYEKL. DNA for the CDR3: TGCGCCAGCAGCGTCAGATTCGAGAACACTGAAGCTTTCTTT. Its protein is CASSVRFENTEAFF.

This chain uses TRBV25-1 with TRBJ1-3, with no clear D. V lost 3 bases and J 0 bases, leaving 9 bases between the germline ends. The V gene's germline CDR1 is MGHDK and CDR2 SYGVNS. The CDR3 length is 15 residues. In DNA, the CDR3 is TGTGCCAGCAGTGATTTAAGGAGCTCTGGAAACACCATATATTTT. Amino acids: CASSDLRSSGNTIYF.

The V gene is TRBV10-2, the J gene TRBJ1-2; perhaps TRBD1 as D (5 bases). CDR3 length: 14 amino acids. Trimming removed 3 bases from V and 11 bases from J, with 19 bases in between. Germline assignment: CDR1 WSHSY and CDR2 SAAADI. In nucleotides, the CDR3 is TGCGCCAGCAGTGAATTGCGGGGGATCGGGAGGTACACCTTC. This encodes CASSELRGIGRYTF.

The chain links TRBV6-5 to TRBJ2-2, with 7 bases aligning to TRBD2. The junction had 9 bases not matched to a gene; V was cut back by 8 bases and J by 3 bases. The CDR3 has 15 residues. CDR1 is MNHEY and CDR2 is SVGAGI in the germline V gene. CDR3 nucleotide sequence: TGTGCCAGCGGGTGGGCTAGCGGTTACACCGGGGAGCTGTTTTTT. As protein: CASGWASGYTGELFF.

V gene TRBV7-2 combines with J gene TRBJ1-5; unclear D gene. CDR1 and CDR2 from the germline V gene are SGHTA and FQGNSA. The CDR3 spans 13 residues. Trimming cost V 6 bases and J 4 bases, with 10 bases left between them. CDR3 sequence (DNA): TGTGCCAGCAGTTTGGGCCCGAATCAGCCCCAGCATTTT. Amino acid sequence: CASSLGPNQPQHF.

This clone was counted only a few times. The chain has TRBV5-6 and TRBJ1-5, with a tentative D call TRBD1 (5 bases). Per germline, CDR1 SGHDT and CDR2 YYEEEE. V lost 0 bases and J 2 bases, leaving 15 bases between the germline ends. The CDR3 is made up of 17 amino acids. CDR3: CASSLGAKTGGNQPQHF. In DNA form, the CDR3 reads TGTGCCAGCAGCTTGGGGGCTAAAACAGGAGGCAATCAGCCCCAGCATTTT.